The clone carrying this T cell receptor beta chain was counted only a few times. Its antigen is not identified. This sample stems from a study of T cells after yellow fever vaccination. Broader study findings: Repertoires sorted by FACS could include abundant clonotypes that are contaminants from the bulk population.

The CDR3 spans 15 residues. V was cut by 4 bases and J by 1 base, with 14 bases left in between. The germline gives CDR1 SEHNR, CDR2 FQNEAQ (reference sequence). TCRdb passed the 5' RACE reads through MiXCR, listing each CDR3 protein once. Among about 340,000 distinct CDR3 sequences, roughly 4.3% were seen once, and the ten largest hold 20% to 25%. The source was PBMCs, collected 5 days after the yellow fever booster vaccination. The clonotype comes from a man in his late teens or twenties who received the YFV17D yellow fever vaccine. This sequence joins TRBV7-9 and TRBJ2-7, with D unresolved. CDR3 residues: CASSYALSGSYEQYV. In nucleotides, the CDR3 is TGTGCCAGCAGCTACGCCCTGTCAGGTTCCTACGAGCAGTACGTC.